Below, 30 T cell receptor beta chains from the same sample are listed, as sequenced in a study of vaccination and CD4 T cells after COVID-19 (dated by TCRdb to 2022 to 2024). The sample's treatment or condition, from its label and the paper: approximately 9-day PBMC culture with coronavirus spike peptide pools or control peptides (ViraFEST assay). Library preparation employed PCR. Sequencing relied on an Illumina iSeq 100. DNA from cultured CD4+ T cells underwent TCR sequencing with the Oncomine TCR Beta short-read assay at the Johns Hopkins FTIC core. TCRdb ran its own pipeline on the public reads, namely fastp trimming at Q25 and MiXCR clone calling, and kept in-frame beta chains. Here each entry gathers all rows of one CDR3 protein and keeps the most common genes and DNA. Recorded for this sample are about 15,000 distinct CDR3 sequences; 50% to 55% of them occurred a single time. The top ten clonotypes cover 9.5% to 15% of the sample.

What these receptors recognize is not known. Sequencing was performed on CD4+ T cells from blood, cultured in vitro. These receptors were obtained from a human donor who had recovered from COVID-19.

This clonotype has just a few counts. V gene TRBV7-3 combines with J gene TRBJ2-2, with D possibly matching TRBD2 (5 bases). This CDR3 region has 14 residues. Germline CDR1 and CDR2: SGHTA and FQGTGA. V was trimmed by 0 bases and J by 5 bases, leaving 7 bases between them. CDR3 protein: CASSLTTGTGELFF. The CDR3 DNA reads TGTGCCAGCAGCTTAACTACGGGAACCGGGGAGCTGTTTTTT. The complete variable domain, with remaining parts taken from reference TRBV7-3 and TRBJ2-2, reads GAGVSQTPSNKVTEKGKYVELRCDPISGHTALYWYRQSLGQGPEFLIYFQGTGAADDSGLPNDRFFAVRPEGSVSTLKIQRTERGDSAVYLCASSLTTGTGELFFGEGSRLTVL.

The CDR3 here is CASSYWGNQPQHF. CDR3 sequence (DNA): TGTGCCAGCAGTTACTGGGGCAATCAGCCCCAGCATTTT. The V gene is TRBV6-2 or TRBV6-3, the J gene TRBJ1-5; the D is unclear. V was pared by 1 base and J by 2 bases, with 3 bases between. This CDR3 has 13 amino acids. From germline, CDR1 is MNHEY and CDR2 SVGEGT.

This chain joins TRBV20-1 and TRBJ2-1; TRBD2 matches at 14 bases. The ends lost 3 bases at V and 7 bases at J; junction bases unmatched: 8. The CDR3 loop spans 16 amino acids. CDR1 is DFQATT and CDR2 is SNEGSKA in the germline V gene (reference sequence). Here the CDR3 reads CSARRLAGGPGNEQFF. The CDR3 coding sequence is TGCAGTGCTAGGAGACTAGCGGGAGGGCCGGGGAATGAGCAGTTCTTC.

The chain has TRBV7-9 and TRBJ2-7; 9 nucleotides align to TRBD1. The J segment lost 1 base and the V segment lost 11 bases, leaving 3 bases of the junction unmatched. CDR1 and CDR2 from the germline V gene are SEHNR and FQNEAQ (reference sequence). CDR3 length: 12 residues. The CDR3 loop is CASGQGSYEQYF. DNA for the CDR3: TGTGCCTCGGGACAGGGTTCCTACGAGCAGTACTTC. Variable domain in full (rest from reference TRBV7-9 and TRBJ2-7): DTGVSQNPRHKITKRGQNVTFRCDPISEHNRLYWYRQTLGQGPEFLTYFQNEAQLEKSRLLSDRFSAERPKGSFSTLEIQRTEQGDSAMYLCASGQGSYEQYFGPGTRLTVT.

This rearrangement joins TRBV7-9 to TRBJ2-7; no clear D gene. Germline V gene data show CDR1 as SEHNR and CDR2 as FQNEAQ (reference sequence). V shed 5 bases and J shed 3 bases, with 5 bases lying between them. The CDR3 is made up of 11 amino acids. The CDR3 sequence is CASSVYYEQYF. The CDR3 nucleotides are TGTGCCAGCAGCGTCTACTACGAGCAGTACTTC.

The chain joins TRBV20-1 to TRBJ2-3; D is unresolved. The J call may not be correct, given that the DNA end is closer to TRBJ1-5. Germline CDR1 DFQATT, CDR2 SNEGSKA (reference sequence). The CDR3 length is 17 residues. The CDR3 DNA sequence: TGCAGTGCTAGGGCCCTTGCGCTAGCGGGAGCCACAGATACGCAGCATTTT. Translated, it gives CSARALALAGATDTQHF.

This chain joins TRBV28 and TRBJ2-7, with 14 bases identical to TRBD2. CDR1 is MDHEN and CDR2 is SYDVKM in the germline V gene. V shed 4 bases and J 3 bases; nucleotides not matched to a gene: 5. This CDR3 region has 16 residues. The CDR3 loop is CASSSKGLAGDYEQYF. Written as DNA, the CDR3 is TGTGCCAGCAGTTCCAAGGGACTAGCGGGAGACTACGAGCAGTACTTC.

The J gene is TRBJ1-1, the V gene TRBV20-1; TRBD1 is a possible D gene (5 bases). V was clipped by 1 base and J by 0 bases, with 6 bases between them. CDR3 size: 13 residues. Germline CDR1 reads DFQATT; CDR2 reads SNEGSKA (reference sequence). CDR3 sequence (DNA): TGCAGTGCTAGAGTGACAGTGAACACTGAAGCTTTCTTT. Translating gives CSARVTVNTEAFF.

The chain is built from TRBV28 and TRBJ2-7, with D tentatively TRBD2 (5 bases). Trimming pared 7 bases from V and 0 bases from J, leaving 19 bases between. There are 16 residues in the CDR3. From germline, CDR1 is MDHEN and CDR2 SYDVKM. The CDR3 coding sequence is TGTGCCAGCATTCCCGGAAGCGGTCGTAGCTCCTACGAGCAGTACTTC. The encoded protein is CASIPGSGRSSYEQYF.

This clonotype was seen more than once but under ten times. The chain has TRBV20-1 and TRBJ1-6; D is undetermined. Trimming stripped 3 bases from V and 10 bases from J, with 19 bases between. This CDR3 region has 15 residues. CDR1 is DFQATT, CDR2 SNEGSKA, per germline (reference sequence). Here the CDR3 DNA reads TGCAGTGCTAGGGGTGGTGGAGGACTAGGCTCACCCCTCCACTTT. This translates into CSARGGGGLGSPLHF.

The rearrangement joins TRBV28 to TRBJ1-2; perhaps TRBD1 as D (5 bases). This CDR3 region has 12 residues. Looked up from germline, CDR1 is MDHEN and CDR2 is SYDVKM. Trimming cost V 8 bases and J 2 bases, with 9 bases left between them. The chain's CDR3 is CASDSPNYGYTF. CDR3 DNA sequence: TGTGCCAGCGACAGCCCCAACTATGGCTACACCTTC.

This sequence joins TRBV30 and TRBJ1-1; 11 positions match TRBD1. The germline gives CDR1 GTSNPN, CDR2 SVGIG (reference sequence). V trimming: 3 bases; J trimming: 11 bases; junction bases outside the gene matches: 2. The CDR3 spans 11 residues. This CDR3 is CAWRDRGRAFF. The CDR3 region has the DNA TGTGCCTGGAGGGACAGGGGGCGGGCTTTCTTT.

The sample holds one count of this clonotype. The rearrangement uses TRBV10-3 and TRBJ2-7; weak D call: TRBD2 (5 bases). CDR3 length: 13 residues. V lost 4 bases and J 2 bases, leaving 9 bases between the germline ends. Germline lookup yields CDR1 ENHRY and CDR2 SYGVKD. The CDR3 DNA follows: TGTGCCATCAGTGGGTACGGGACCTACGAGCAGTACTTC. Translating it yields CAISGYGTYEQYF.

The chain recombines TRBV7-2 with TRBJ2-1; possible D gene TRBD2, 6 bases. The V end was cut by 2 bases, the J end by 2 bases, with 16 bases between. The CDR3 extends over 17 amino acids. Germline V gene sequence: CDR1 SGHTA, CDR2 FQGNSA. CDR3 residues: CASSLLGVGGTYNEQFF. CDR3 DNA sequence: TGTGCCAGCAGCTTACTGGGAGTCGGGGGTACCTACAATGAGCAGTTCTTC.

This CDR3 is CAISAGQGSYNEQFF. CDR3 in DNA: TGTGCCATCAGCGCCGGACAGGGGTCCTACAATGAGCAGTTCTTC. The chain employs TRBV10-3 and TRBJ2-1; TRBD1 agrees at 9 bases. V shed 6 bases and J 1 base; nucleotides not matched to a gene: 4. This CDR3 comprises 15 residues. Germline V gene data show CDR1 as ENHRY and CDR2 as SYGVKD.

Only a few counts were recorded for this clonotype. V gene TRBV19 combines with J gene TRBJ1-6, with a possible D match to TRBD1 (5 bases). V was pared by 8 bases and J by 6 bases, with 8 bases between. Germline CDR1 is LNHDA and CDR2 is SQIVND (reference sequence). The length of the CDR3 is 12 residues. CDR3 sequence (DNA): TGTGCCAGTCAGACAGTTAATTCACCCCTCCACTTT. As protein: CASQTVNSPLHF.

The chain combines TRBV2 with TRBJ2-5; 9 bases map to TRBD1. The CDR3 totals 13 residues. CDR1 and CDR2 from the germline V gene are SNHLY and FYNNEI. V shed 6 bases, J shed 3 bases, and the junction held 2 bases outside the gene matches. CDR3 residues: CASSRDREETQYF. CDR3 coding DNA: TGTGCCAGCAGCCGGGACAGGGAAGAGACCCAGTACTTC.

In this sample, this clonotype turned up once. The V and J genes are TRBV19 and TRBJ1-5, with 10 nucleotides matching TRBD1. The CDR3 totals 15 residues. Germline-derived CDR1 and CDR2 are LNHDA and SQIVND (reference sequence). Unmatched junction bases numbered 6, after V lost 8 bases and J lost 2 bases. In DNA form, the CDR3 reads TGTGCCAGTCGACCCGGGACAGGGGGCAATCAGCCCCAGCATTTT. It codes for CASRPGTGGNQPQHF. The full variable domain, completed using reference TRBV19 and TRBJ1-5, is DGGITQSPKYLFRKEGQNVTLSCEQNLNHDAMYWYRQDPGQGLRLIYYSQIVNDFQKGDIAEGYSVSREKKESFPLTVTSAQKNPTAFYLCASRPGTGGNQPQHFGDGTRLSIL.

This clonotype was counted only a few times. The chain carries TRBV7-2 and TRBJ1-5; TRBD1 aligns across 9 bases. The ends lost 5 bases at V and 4 bases at J; junction bases unmatched: 9. Per germline, CDR1 SGHTA and CDR2 FQGNSA. The CDR3 spans 16 residues. The CDR3 nucleotides read TGTGCCAGCAGCGGTACAGGGGGCGTCGTTAATCAGCCCCAGCATTTT. Translation: CASSGTGGVVNQPQHF.

The gene calls are TRBV6-2 or TRBV6-3 and TRBJ2-3; 7 bases map to TRBD1. The V and J ends lost 6 bases and 0 bases, in that order; junction bases with no gene match: 6. CDR1 is MNHEY and CDR2 is SVGEGT in the germline V gene. This CDR3 region has 15 residues. CDR3 in amino acids: CASRDRSTSTDTQYF. The CDR3 DNA sequence: TGTGCCAGCAGGGACAGGTCTACTAGCACAGATACGCAGTATTTT.

The CDR3 protein is CATSDTGGVTNEQFF. The CDR3 bases are TGTGCCACCAGCGATACAGGGGGAGTGACGAATGAGCAGTTCTTC. The rearrangement joins TRBV15 to TRBJ2-1; TRBD1 aligns across 8 bases. Germline V gene lookup returns CDR1 LNHNV and CDR2 YYDKDF (reference sequence). The CDR3 has 15 amino acids. Trimming took 5 bases from V and 7 from J; bases not matched to a gene: 10. The full variable domain, completed using reference TRBV15 and TRBJ2-1, is DAMVIQNPRYQVTQFGKPVTLSCSQTLNHNVMYWYQQKSSQAPKLLFHYYDKDFNNEADTPDNFQSRRPNTSFCFLDIRSPGLGDTAMYLCATSDTGGVTNEQFFGPGTRLTVL.

The chain uses TRBV27 and TRBJ2-5, with D maybe TRBD1 (5 bases). CDR3 length: 13 amino acids. Between the trimmed V and J ends, which lost 3 bases and 3 bases, there was a span of 8 bases. Germline V gene sequence: CDR1 MNHEY, CDR2 SMNVEV (reference sequence). Written as DNA, the CDR3 is TGTGCCAGCAGTTTTAGGGGCAAAGAGACCCAGTACTTC. It codes for CASSFRGKETQYF.

This clonotype was picked up a small number of times. The V call is TRBV28, the J call TRBJ2-7; 10 nucleotides match TRBD2. The CDR3 is 14 residues long. Trimming at V came to 6 bases and at J to 4 bases, leaving 6 bases not matched to a gene. CDR1 is MDHEN, CDR2 SYDVKM, per germline. The CDR3 region is CASSKLAGSYEQYF. The CDR3, as DNA: TGTGCCAGCAGCAAACTAGCGGGATCGTACGAGCAGTACTTC.

The chain links TRBV19 to TRBJ1-5; possibly TRBD1 for D (6 bases). V shed 6 bases and J shed 2 bases, with 17 bases lying between them. The CDR3 totals 16 residues. From germline, CDR1 is LNHDA and CDR2 SQIVND (reference sequence). CDR3 amino acids: CASRNGGGAGNQPQHF. The CDR3 DNA follows: TGTGCCAGTAGAAACGGAGGGGGGGCTGGCAATCAGCCCCAGCATTTT.

This rearrangement joins TRBV19 to TRBJ2-1, with D tentatively TRBD1 or TRBD2 (6 bases each). Trimming shortened V by 3 bases and J by 9 bases, and 18 bases separated the two germline ends. Germline V lookup: CDR1 LNHDA, CDR2 SQIVND (reference sequence). The CDR3 extends over 15 amino acids. The CDR3: CASSMNTGHGGEQFF. The DNA of the CDR3 is TGTGCCAGTAGTATGAATACAGGGCACGGGGGTGAGCAGTTCTTC.

The chain uses TRBV6-2 or TRBV6-3 and TRBJ1-1; D is uncertain. Trimming shortened V by 7 bases and J by 5 bases, and 14 bases separated the two germline ends. CDR3 length equals 13 residues. From germline, CDR1 is MNHEY and CDR2 SVGEGT. CDR3 in DNA: TGTGCCAGCACTCGAATCGTGGAAACTGAAGCTTTCTTT. It translates to CASTRIVETEAFF.

The sample holds a few counts of this clonotype. This chain joins TRBV20-1 and TRBJ2-5; D is unclear. Germline lookup yields CDR1 DFQATT and CDR2 SNEGSKA (reference sequence). The V end was cut by 5 bases, the J end by 5 bases, with 9 bases between. The CDR3 has 11 amino acids. CDR3 bases: TGCAGTGCTCCGAGGAGCGAGACCCAGTACTTC. Translated: CSAPRSETQYF.

The V gene is TRBV20-1, the J gene TRBJ1-5; possible D gene TRBD1, 5 bases. The CDR3 length is 13 residues. Trimming pared 4 bases from V and 0 bases from J, leaving 7 bases between. Germline V gene lookup returns CDR1 DFQATT and CDR2 SNEGSKA (reference sequence). CDR3 coding DNA: TGCAGTGCTAAGGGGAGTAGCAATCAGCCCCAGCATTTT. It codes for CSAKGSSNQPQHF.

The V and J genes are TRBV28 and TRBJ2-5; D remains unclear. V was trimmed by 2 bases and J by 0 bases, leaving 7 bases between them. Germline lookup yields CDR1 MDHEN and CDR2 SYDVKM. The CDR3 length is 14 residues. The CDR3 loop reads CASSLIRNQETQYF. Here the CDR3 DNA reads TGTGCCAGCAGTTTAATACGGAACCAAGAGACCCAGTACTTC.

V is TRBV28 and J is TRBJ1-6; 10 positions agree with TRBD1. The CDR3 loop spans 17 amino acids. Germline-derived CDR1 and CDR2 are MDHEN and SYDVKM. Trimming cost V 6 bases and J 7 bases; bases outside gene matches: 12. As DNA, the CDR3 is TGTGCCAGCAGCCGCCTAAGACAGGGGGCCCGAAATTCACCCCTCCACTTT. Translating gives CASSRLRQGARNSPLHF.